This T cell receptor beta chain appears in the sequencing data of a study of high-grade serous ovarian cancer treatment subgroups. Overall study findings and caveats: Without spatial data, bulk sequencing limits insight into HGSC tumor diversity.

Tumor tissue was taken before any definitive surgery or chemotherapy was given. With regard to this clone: Its specificity is not known.

The repertoire was sequenced with immunoSEQ multiplex PCR; TCRdb's copy has only in-frame clones and lacks some. The sample carries some 7,700 clones, roughly 60% recorded once. This receptor was taken from a human donor with high-grade serous ovarian cancer. Sequencing input: tumor tissue.

The CDR3 is CASSKDTNQPQHF. The CDR3 nucleotides are TGTGCCAGCAGTAAAGACACGAATCAGCCCCAGCATTTT. The chain recombines TRBV2 with TRBJ1-5; no reliable D call. V was shortened by 5 bases and J by 4 bases, with 9 bases between the two germline ends. Germline-derived CDR1 and CDR2 are SNHLY and FYNNEI. CDR3 length: 13 amino acids.